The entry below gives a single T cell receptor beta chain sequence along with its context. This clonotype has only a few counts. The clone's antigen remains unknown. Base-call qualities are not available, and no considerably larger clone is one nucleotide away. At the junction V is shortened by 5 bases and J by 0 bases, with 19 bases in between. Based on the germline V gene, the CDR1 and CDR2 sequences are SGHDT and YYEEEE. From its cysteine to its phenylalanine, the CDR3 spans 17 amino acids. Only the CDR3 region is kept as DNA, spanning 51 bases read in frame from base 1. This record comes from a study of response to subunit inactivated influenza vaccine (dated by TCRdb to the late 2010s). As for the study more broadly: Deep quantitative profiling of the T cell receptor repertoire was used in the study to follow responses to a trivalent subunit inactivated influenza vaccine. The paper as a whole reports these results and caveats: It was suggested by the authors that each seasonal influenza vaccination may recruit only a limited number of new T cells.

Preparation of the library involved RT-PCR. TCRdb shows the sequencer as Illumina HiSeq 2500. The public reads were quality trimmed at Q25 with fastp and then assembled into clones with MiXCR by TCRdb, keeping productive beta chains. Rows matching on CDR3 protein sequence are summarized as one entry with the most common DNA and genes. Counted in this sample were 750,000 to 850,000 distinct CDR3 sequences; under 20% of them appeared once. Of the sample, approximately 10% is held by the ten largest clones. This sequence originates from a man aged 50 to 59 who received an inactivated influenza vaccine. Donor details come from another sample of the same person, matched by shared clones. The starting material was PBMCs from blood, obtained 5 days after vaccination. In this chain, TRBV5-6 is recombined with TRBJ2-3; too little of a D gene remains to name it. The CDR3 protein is CASRVFTYSTSTDTQYF. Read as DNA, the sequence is TGTGCCAGCAGGGTGTTTACATACAGTACTAGCACAGATACGCAGTATTTT.